This TCR beta chain was captured by sequencing in a study of Graves' ophthalmopathy and Graves' hyperthyroidism. This clonotype was recorded a few times. TCR beta CDR3 amplification used RNA transcripts. RT-PCR with HTBI primers came first, then second-round multiplex PCR. TCRdb re-analysed the multiplex PCR reads in MiXCR, keeping a single row per CDR3 protein. The sample lists roughly 380,000 distinct CDR3 sequences, 15% to 17% occurring once. If no ophthalmopathy appeared within 18 months of follow-up, hyperthyroidism was termed stable. The authors isolated PBMCs from more than 9 ml of fresh peripheral blood. The clonotype comes from a young woman with stable Graves' hyperthyroidism. Source material: peripheral blood.

Here the CDR3 reads CASSVSDSTYEQYF. The DNA for the CDR3 is TGTGCCAGCAGCGTATCGGACAGCACCTACGAGCAGTACTTC. The chain recombines TRBV9 with TRBJ2-7, with D possibly matching TRBD1 (6 bases). Germline lookup yields CDR1 SGDLS and CDR2 YYNGEE. V was trimmed by 1 base and J by 2 bases, leaving 10 bases between them. This CDR3 comprises 14 residues.